This T cell receptor (beta chain) was observed in a study of T cell responses to AZD1222 COVID-19 vaccine. Study-level results: Vaccine-associated CD4 TCRs ranged over spike, dominating at 160-218 and 743-854. Reportedly, nearly half the spike-specific TCRs target unmutated variant regions. The donor group comprised mostly white British people and more females; the analysis possibly underestimated clonal diversity.

Germline CDR1 MNHEY, CDR2 SVGAGI. This CDR3 is 15 amino acids long. V shed 7 bases and J 1 base; nucleotides not matched to a gene: 6. Method: immunoSEQ multiplex PCR; TCRdb's copy keeps in-frame clones and lacks some. The sample includes about 150,000 clones, under 95% of them seen just once. With regard to this clone: Its antigen is as yet unknown.

This clonotype was sampled from an adult in good health. The specimen comprised peripheral blood, sampled on day 0 of AZD1222 vaccination. The chain recombines TRBV6-5 with TRBJ1-5; 8 bases map to TRBD1. As DNA, the CDR3 is TGTGCCAGCAAGCTGACAGGGGTGAGCAATCAGCCCCAGCATTTT. Amino acids: CASKLTGVSNQPQHF.